The 13 T cell receptor beta chains presented below share a single source sample, sequenced in a study of regulatory T cells in long-lasting Graves disease. The time point denotes: persistent/refractory GD, antithyroid drugs over 5 years with positive TRAb. Researchers made the TCR library from RNA that was extracted from PBMCs. Construction of the TCR beta libraries employed iRepertoire HTBI primers in conjunction with Arm-PCR of CDR3 regions. Via MiXCR, TCRdb re-called the multiplex PCR reads, giving one row per CDR3 protein. The sample holds 600,000 to 800,000 distinct CDR3 sequences, 25% to 35% seen once. Sequenced material: peripheral blood mononuclear cells (PBMCs), taken when the disease was refractory, from a patient treated with antithyroid drugs. The receptors originated from a female donor with Graves disease.

This clonotype was seen a few times. One end of the junction does not line up with germline, which may come from a read error. This chain links TRBV27 with TRBJ1-2; TRBD1 is a possible D gene (5 bases). The CDR3 consists of 12 residues. Germline V lookup: CDR1 MNHEY, CDR2 SMNVEV (reference sequence). In DNA form, the CDR3 reads TGTGCCAGCAGTTTATCGAAAGGGGTTTTGTCCTTC. This sequence encodes CASSLSKGVLSF.

This chain connects TRBV12-3 or TRBV12-4 to TRBJ1-1, with D possibly being TRBD1 (6 bases). The germline V and J ends were trimmed by 2 bases and 1 base, with 11 bases remaining between them. The CDR3 is made up of 15 amino acids. The CDR3 DNA sequence: TGTGCCAGCAGTTTATTACTGACAGGGAACACTGAAGCTTTCTTT. Translation gives CASSLLLTGNTEAFF.

This clonotype showed up just a few times. The gene calls are TRBV28 and TRBJ2-3; TRBD2 aligns across 10 bases. This CDR3 comprises 16 residues. Germline V CDR1 and CDR2: MDHEN, SYDVKM. The V segment lost 0 bases and the J segment 4 bases; nucleotides outside the gene matches: 4. CDR3 DNA sequence: TGTGCCAGCAGTTTATGCAAGCGGGAGGGCCCAGATACGCAGTATTTT. Translated, it gives CASSLCKREGPDTQYF.

This clonotype was recorded a few times. The gene calls are TRBV19 and TRBJ1-5, with 8 bases fitting TRBD1. Looked up from germline, CDR1 is LNHDA and CDR2 is SQIVND (reference sequence). V lost 5 bases to trimming and J lost 0 bases; unmatched junction nucleotides: 15. The CDR3 extends over 19 amino acids. The CDR3 reads CASSGHTGTGPYSNQPQHF. The DNA of the CDR3 is TGTGCCAGTAGTGGCCACACCGGGACAGGCCCCTATAGCAATCAGCCCCAGCATTTT.

This clonotype was seen many times. The V gene is TRBV2, the J gene TRBJ1-6; TRBD1 agrees at 7 bases. Germline CDR1 reads SNHLY; CDR2 reads FYNNEI. The trim removed 10 bases at V and 7 bases at J, leaving 4 bases unmatched. This CDR3 is built from 12 residues. DNA of the CDR3: TGTGCCAAGAGGGACAGCAATTCACCCCTCCACTTT. Encoded protein: CAKRDSNSPLHF.

A single count supports this clonotype. CDR3 sequence reads: CASSLAGGSGANVLTF. CDR3 nucleotides: TGTGCCAGCAGCTTAGCCGGGGGCTCTGGGGCCAACGTCCTGACTTTC. The rearrangement links TRBV7-9 to TRBJ2-6; tentative D call: TRBD2 (6 bases). Between the trimmed V and J ends, which lost 0 bases and 0 bases, there was a span of 6 bases. There are 16 residues in the CDR3. Germline loops: CDR1 SEHNR, CDR2 FQNEAQ (reference sequence).

This rearrangement joins TRBV2 to TRBJ1-2; the match to TRBD1 covers 12 bases. CDR3 length equals 14 residues. In germline, CDR1 is SNHLY, CDR2 FYNNEI. Trimming took 8 bases from V and 6 from J; bases not matched to a gene: 7. CDR3 residues: CASPPGTGGDGYTF. CDR3 nucleotides: TGTGCCAGCCCTCCCGGGACAGGGGGCGATGGCTACACCTTC.

This rearrangement joins TRBV3-1 to TRBJ2-5, with TRBD2 matching 8 bases. Germline CDR1 reads LGHDT; CDR2 reads YNNKEL (reference sequence). The length of the CDR3 is 16 residues. After removal of 1 base from V and 5 bases from J, the junction contained 9 bases not matched to a gene. The CDR3 is CASSQGTSPGGETQYF. CDR3 nucleotide sequence: TGTGCCAGCAGCCAAGGAACTAGCCCGGGAGGGGAGACCCAGTACTTC.

There are a few counts of this clonotype. This sequence joins TRBV6-2 or TRBV6-3 and TRBJ1-1; weak D call: TRBD1 (6 bases). Germline values: CDR1 MNHEY, CDR2 SVGEGT. The V end was cut by 6 bases, the J end by 0 bases, with 11 bases between. CDR3 length equals 14 residues. CDR3: CASSEGVMNTEAFF. The DNA for the CDR3 is TGTGCCAGCAGCGAGGGGGTGATGAACACTGAAGCTTTCTTT.

The chain joins TRBV12-3 or TRBV12-4 to TRBJ2-7, with 8 positions matching TRBD2. Unmatched junction bases numbered 5, after V lost 2 bases and J lost 5 bases. CDR3 length: 14 residues. This CDR3 reads CASSLSSGSHEQYF. CDR3 DNA: TGTGCCAGCAGTTTATCCAGCGGGAGCCACGAGCAGTACTTC.

The rearrangement links TRBV12-5 to TRBJ2-2; D is possibly TRBD2 (5 bases). The CDR3 loop spans 16 amino acids. Germline V gene lookup returns CDR1 LGHNT and CDR2 FRNRAP. V shed 0 bases and J shed 4 bases, with 12 bases lying between them. The CDR3 protein is CASGLVLTKSTGELFF. In nucleotides, the CDR3 is TGTGCTAGTGGTTTGGTACTGACTAAGAGCACCGGGGAGCTGTTTTTT.

Details on this clonotype: A junction end diverges from the germline sequence, so it may reflect a read error. The J gene is TRBJ2-7, the V gene TRBV6-1; the D gene could be TRBD1 or TRBD2 (6 bases each). The CDR3 is 11 amino acids. Germline CDR1 is MNHNS and CDR2 is SASEGT. CDR3 bases: TGTGCCAGCGGCCCTGTAGCGGAGAGGGGGTTC. This gives the protein CASGPVAERGF.

The sample holds many counts of this clonotype. This sequence joins TRBV6-1 and TRBJ1-4; a weak D match, TRBD1 (5 bases). Trimming shortened V by 10 bases and J by 4 bases, and 10 bases separated the two germline ends. The germline CDR1 and CDR2 sequences are MNHNS and SASEGT. The CDR3 loop spans 12 amino acids. CDR3 sequence (DNA): TGTGCCACCCACGGGGGTAATGAAAAACTGTTTTTT. Translating gives CATHGGNEKLFF.